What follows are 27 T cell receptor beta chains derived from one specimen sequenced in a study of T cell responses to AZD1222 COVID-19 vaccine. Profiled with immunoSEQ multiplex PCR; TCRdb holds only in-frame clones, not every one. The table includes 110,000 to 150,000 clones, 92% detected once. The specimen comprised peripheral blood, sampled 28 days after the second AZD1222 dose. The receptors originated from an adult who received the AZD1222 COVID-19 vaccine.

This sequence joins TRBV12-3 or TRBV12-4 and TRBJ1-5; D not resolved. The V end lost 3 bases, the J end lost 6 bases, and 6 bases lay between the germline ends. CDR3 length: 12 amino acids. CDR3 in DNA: TGTGCCAGCAGTTTTATGGGTCAGCCCCAGCATTTT. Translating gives CASSFMGQPQHF.

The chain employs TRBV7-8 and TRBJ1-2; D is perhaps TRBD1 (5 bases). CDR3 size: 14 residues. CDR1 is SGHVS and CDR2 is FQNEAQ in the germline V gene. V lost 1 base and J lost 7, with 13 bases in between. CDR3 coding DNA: TGTGCCAGCAGCTTAGAGACGGGCAGGGCTGGCTACACCTTC. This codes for CASSLETGRAGYTF.

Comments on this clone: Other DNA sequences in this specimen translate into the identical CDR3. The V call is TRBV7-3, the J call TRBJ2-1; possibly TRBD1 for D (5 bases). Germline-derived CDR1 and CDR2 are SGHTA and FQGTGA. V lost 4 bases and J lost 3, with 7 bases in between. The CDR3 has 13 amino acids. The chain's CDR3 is CASSSDSYNEQFF. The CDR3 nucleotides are TGTGCCAGCAGCTCCGACAGCTACAATGAGCAGTTCTTC. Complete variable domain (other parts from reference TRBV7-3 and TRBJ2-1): GAGVSQTPSNKVTEKGKYVELRCDPISGHTALYWYRQSLGQGPEFLIYFQGTGAADDSGLPNDRFFAVRPEGSVSTLKIQRTERGDSAVYLCASSSDSYNEQFFGPGTRLTVL.

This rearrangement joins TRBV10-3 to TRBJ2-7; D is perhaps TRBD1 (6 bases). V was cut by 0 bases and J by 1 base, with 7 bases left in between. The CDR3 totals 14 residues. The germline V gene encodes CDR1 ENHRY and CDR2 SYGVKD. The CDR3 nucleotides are TGTGCCATCAGTGAGTCGACAGGATCCTACGAGCAGTACTTC. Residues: CAISESTGSYEQYF.

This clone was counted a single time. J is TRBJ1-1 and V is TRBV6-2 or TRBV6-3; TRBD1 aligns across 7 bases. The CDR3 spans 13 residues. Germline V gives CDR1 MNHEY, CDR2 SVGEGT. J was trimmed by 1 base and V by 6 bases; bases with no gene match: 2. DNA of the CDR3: TGTGCCAGCAGCGGACAGGCGAACACTGAAGCTTTCTTT. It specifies CASSGQANTEAFF.

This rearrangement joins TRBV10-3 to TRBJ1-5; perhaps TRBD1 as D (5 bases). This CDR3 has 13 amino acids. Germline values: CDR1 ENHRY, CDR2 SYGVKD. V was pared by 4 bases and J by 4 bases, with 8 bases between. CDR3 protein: CAISGGRNQPQHF. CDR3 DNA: TGTGCCATCAGTGGGGGGAGGAATCAGCCCCAGCATTTT.

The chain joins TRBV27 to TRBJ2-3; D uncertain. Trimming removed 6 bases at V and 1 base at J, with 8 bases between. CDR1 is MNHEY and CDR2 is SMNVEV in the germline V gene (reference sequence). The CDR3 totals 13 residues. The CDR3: CASRSLGTDTQYF. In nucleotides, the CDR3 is TGTGCCAGCAGGTCTCTGGGCACAGATACGCAGTATTTT.

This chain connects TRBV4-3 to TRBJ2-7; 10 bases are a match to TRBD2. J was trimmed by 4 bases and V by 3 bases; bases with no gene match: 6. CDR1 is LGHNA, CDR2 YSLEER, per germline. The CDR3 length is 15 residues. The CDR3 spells CASSQESSGRYEQYF. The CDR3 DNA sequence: TGCGCCAGCAGCCAGGAATCTAGCGGGAGATACGAGCAGTACTTC.

The CDR3 DNA follows: TGTGCCAGCAGCCGACTAGCGGGAGAAACAGATACGCAGTATTTT. It yields the protein CASSRLAGETDTQYF. V and J are TRBV28 and TRBJ2-3, with TRBD2 matching 12 bases. Germline CDR1 reads MDHEN; CDR2 reads SYDVKM. The junction had 4 bases not matched to a gene; V was cut back by 6 bases and J by 3 bases. The CDR3 runs 15 residues. The entire variable domain, with the rest obtained from reference TRBV28 and TRBJ2-3, is as follows: DVKVTQSSRYLVKRTGEKVFLECVQDMDHENMFWYRQDPGLGLRLIYFSYDVKMKEKGDIPEGYSVSREKKERFSLILESASTNQTSMYLCASSRLAGETDTQYFGPGTRLTVL.

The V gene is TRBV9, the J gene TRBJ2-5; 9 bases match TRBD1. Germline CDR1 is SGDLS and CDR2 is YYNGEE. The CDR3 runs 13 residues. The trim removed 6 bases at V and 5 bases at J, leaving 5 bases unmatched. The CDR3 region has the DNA TGTGCCAGCACCCGGACAGGGGTGGAGACCCAGTACTTC. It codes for CASTRTGVETQYF.

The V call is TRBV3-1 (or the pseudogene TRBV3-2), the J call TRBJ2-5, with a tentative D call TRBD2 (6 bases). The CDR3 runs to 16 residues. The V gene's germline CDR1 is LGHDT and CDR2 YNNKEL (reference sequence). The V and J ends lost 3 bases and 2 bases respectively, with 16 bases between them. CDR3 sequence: CASSQLTPAGQETQYF. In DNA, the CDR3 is TGTGCCAGCAGCCAGCTCACCCCGGCGGGGCAAGAGACCCAGTACTTC.

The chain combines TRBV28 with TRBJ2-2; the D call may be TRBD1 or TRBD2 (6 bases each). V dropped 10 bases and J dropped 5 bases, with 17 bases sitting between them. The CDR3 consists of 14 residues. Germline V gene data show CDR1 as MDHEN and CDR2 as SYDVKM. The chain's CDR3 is CAIRGDGNTGELFF. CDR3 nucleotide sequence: TGTGCCATTAGGGGGGACGGTAATACCGGGGAGCTGTTTTTT.

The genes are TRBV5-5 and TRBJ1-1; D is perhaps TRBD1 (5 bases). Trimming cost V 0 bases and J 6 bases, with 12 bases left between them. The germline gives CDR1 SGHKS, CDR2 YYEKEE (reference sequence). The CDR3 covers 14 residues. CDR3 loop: CASSLETDIAEAFF. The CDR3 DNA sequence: TGTGCCAGCAGCTTGGAGACAGACATCGCTGAAGCTTTCTTT. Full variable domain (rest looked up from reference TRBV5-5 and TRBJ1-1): DAGVTQSPTHLIKTRGQQVTLRCSPISGHKSVSWYQQVLGQGPQFIFQYYEKEERGRGNFPDRFSARQFPNYSSELNVNALLLGDSALYLCASSLETDIAEAFFGQGTRLTVV.

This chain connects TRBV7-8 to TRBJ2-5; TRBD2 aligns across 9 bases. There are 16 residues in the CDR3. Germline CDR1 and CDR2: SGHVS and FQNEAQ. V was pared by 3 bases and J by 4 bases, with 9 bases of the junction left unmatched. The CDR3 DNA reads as TGTGCCAGCAGCTTTGGCGGGAGGGCCTTGGGAGAGACCCAGTACTTC. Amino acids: CASSFGGRALGETQYF.

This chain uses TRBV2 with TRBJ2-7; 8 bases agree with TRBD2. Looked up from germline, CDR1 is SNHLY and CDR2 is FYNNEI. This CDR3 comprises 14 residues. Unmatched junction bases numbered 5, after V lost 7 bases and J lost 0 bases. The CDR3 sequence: CASTRLANSYEQYF. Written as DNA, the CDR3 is TGTGCCAGCACAAGACTAGCGAACTCCTACGAGCAGTACTTC. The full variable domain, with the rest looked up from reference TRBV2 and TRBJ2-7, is EPEVTQTPSHQVTQMGQEVILRCVPISNHLYFYWYRQILGQKVEFLVSFYNNEISEKSEIFDDQFSVERPDGSNFTLKIRSTKLEDSAMYFCASTRLANSYEQYFGPGTRLTVT.

CDR3 DNA sequence: TGTGCCAGCAGCCATCAAACGGACCCCTACAATGAGCAGTTCTTC. Amino acid sequence: CASSHQTDPYNEQFF. This chain uses TRBV3-1 (or the pseudogene TRBV3-2) with TRBJ2-1; D uncertain. Germline V gene data show CDR1 as LGHDT and CDR2 as YNNKEL (reference sequence). The V and J ends lost 3 bases and 2 bases respectively, with 11 bases between them. The CDR3 is made up of 15 amino acids.

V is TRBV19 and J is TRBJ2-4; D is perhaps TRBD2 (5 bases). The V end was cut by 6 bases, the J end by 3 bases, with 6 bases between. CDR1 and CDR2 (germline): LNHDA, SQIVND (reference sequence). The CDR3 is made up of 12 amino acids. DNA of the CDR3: TGTGCCAGTAGCGGGGTCAAAAACATTCAGTACTTC. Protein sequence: CASSGVKNIQYF.

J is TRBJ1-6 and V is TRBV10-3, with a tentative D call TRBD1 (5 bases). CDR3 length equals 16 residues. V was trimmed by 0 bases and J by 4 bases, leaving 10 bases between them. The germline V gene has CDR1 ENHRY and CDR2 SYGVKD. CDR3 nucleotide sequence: TGTGCCATCAGTGAGTCGGGGGGTTCATATAATTCACCCCTCCACTTT. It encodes CAISESGGSYNSPLHF.

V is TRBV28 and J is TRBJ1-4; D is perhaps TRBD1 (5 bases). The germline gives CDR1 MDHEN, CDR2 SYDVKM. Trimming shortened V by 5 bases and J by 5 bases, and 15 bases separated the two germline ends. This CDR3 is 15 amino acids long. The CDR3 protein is CASSAPGRLNEKLFF. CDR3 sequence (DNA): TGTGCCAGCAGTGCCCCGGGACGGCTAAATGAAAAACTGTTTTTT.

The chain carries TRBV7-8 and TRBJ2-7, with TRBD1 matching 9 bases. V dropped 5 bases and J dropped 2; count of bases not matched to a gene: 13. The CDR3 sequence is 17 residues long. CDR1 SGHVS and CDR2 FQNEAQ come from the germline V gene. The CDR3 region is CASSIGQGRVRAYEQYF. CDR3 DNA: TGTGCCAGCAGCATAGGACAGGGGAGGGTAAGGGCCTACGAGCAGTACTTC.

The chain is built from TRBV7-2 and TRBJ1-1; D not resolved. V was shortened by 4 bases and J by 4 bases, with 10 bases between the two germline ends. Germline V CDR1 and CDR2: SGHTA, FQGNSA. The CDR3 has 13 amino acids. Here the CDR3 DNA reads TGTGCCAGCAGCTCCCGGCCTGGCACTGAAGCTTTCTTT. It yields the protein CASSSRPGTEAFF.

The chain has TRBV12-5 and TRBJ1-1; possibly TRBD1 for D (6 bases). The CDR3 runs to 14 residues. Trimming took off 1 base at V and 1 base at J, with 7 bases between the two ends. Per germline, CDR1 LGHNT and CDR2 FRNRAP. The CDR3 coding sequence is TGTGCTAGTGGTTTGGGCAGGGGGAACACTGAAGCTTTCTTT. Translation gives CASGLGRGNTEAFF.

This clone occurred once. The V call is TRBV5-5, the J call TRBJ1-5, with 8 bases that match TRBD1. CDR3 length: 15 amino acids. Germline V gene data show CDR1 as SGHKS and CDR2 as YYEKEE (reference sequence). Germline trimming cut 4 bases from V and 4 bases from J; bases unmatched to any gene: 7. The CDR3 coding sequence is TGTGCCAGCAGCCCCGGACAGGGATGGAATCAGCCCCAGCATTTT. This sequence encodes CASSPGQGWNQPQHF.

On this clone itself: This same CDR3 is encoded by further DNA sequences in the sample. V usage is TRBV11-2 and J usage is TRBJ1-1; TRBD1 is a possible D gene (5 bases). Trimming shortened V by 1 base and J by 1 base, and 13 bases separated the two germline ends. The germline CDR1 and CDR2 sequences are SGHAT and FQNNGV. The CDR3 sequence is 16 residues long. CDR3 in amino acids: CASSLVMGQPNTEAFF. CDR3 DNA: TGTGCCAGCAGCTTAGTCATGGGGCAGCCGAACACTGAAGCTTTCTTT.

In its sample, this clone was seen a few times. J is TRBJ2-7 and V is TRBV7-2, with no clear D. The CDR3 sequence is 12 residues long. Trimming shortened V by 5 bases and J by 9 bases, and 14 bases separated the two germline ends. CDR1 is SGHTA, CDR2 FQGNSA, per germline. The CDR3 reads CASSPLAEPQYF. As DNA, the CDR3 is TGTGCCAGCAGCCCCCTCGCGGAGCCGCAGTACTTC.

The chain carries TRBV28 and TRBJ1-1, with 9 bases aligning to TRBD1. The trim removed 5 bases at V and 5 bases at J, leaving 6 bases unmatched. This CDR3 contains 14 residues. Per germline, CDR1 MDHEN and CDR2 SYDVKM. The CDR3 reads CASSPGQGRTEAFF. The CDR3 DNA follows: TGTGCCAGCAGTCCGGGACAGGGCCGGACTGAAGCTTTCTTT.

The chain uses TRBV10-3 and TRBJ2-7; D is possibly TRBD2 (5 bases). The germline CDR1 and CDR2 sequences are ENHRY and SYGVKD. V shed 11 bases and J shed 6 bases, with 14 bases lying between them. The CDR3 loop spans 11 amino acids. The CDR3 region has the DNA TGTGCCTCGGGGTCCCTCGGCGAGCAGTACTTC. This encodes CASGSLGEQYF.